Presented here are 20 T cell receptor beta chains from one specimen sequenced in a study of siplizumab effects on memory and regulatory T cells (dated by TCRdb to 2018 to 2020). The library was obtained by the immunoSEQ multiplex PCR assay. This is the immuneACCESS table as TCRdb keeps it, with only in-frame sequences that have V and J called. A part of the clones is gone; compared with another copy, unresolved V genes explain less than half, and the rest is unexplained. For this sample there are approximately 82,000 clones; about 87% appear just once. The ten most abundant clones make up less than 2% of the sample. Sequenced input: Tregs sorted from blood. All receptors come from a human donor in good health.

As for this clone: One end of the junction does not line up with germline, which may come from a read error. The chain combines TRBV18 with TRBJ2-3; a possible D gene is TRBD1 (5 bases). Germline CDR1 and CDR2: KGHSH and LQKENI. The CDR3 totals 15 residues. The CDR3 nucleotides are TGTGCCAGCTCCCCACAGGAAGTAGGGACAGATACGCAGTATTTT. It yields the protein CASSPQEVGTDTQYF.

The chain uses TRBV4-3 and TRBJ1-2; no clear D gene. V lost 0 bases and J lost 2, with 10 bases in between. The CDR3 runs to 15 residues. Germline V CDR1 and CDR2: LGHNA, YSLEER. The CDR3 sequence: CASSQDDRSNYGYTF. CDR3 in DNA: TGCGCCAGCAGCCAAGATGACCGATCCAACTATGGCTACACCTTC.

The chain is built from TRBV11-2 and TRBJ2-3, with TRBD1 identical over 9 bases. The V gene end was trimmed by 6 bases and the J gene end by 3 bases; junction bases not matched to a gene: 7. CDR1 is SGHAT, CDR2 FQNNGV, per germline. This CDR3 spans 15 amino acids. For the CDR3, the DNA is TGTGCCAGCAGGTCAGGGACAGGGCTAACAGATACGCAGTATTTT. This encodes CASRSGTGLTDTQYF.

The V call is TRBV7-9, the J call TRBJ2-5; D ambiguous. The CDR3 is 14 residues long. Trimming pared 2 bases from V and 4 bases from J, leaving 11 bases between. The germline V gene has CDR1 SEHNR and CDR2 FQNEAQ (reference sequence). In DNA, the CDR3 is TGTGCCAGCAGCTTACAGGCGGCTACAGAGACCCAGTACTTC. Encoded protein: CASSLQAATETQYF. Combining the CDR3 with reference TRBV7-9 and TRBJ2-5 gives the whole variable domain DTGVSQNPRHKITKRGQNVTFRCDPISEHNRLYWYRQTLGQGPEFLTYFQNEAQLEKSRLLSDRFSAERPKGSFSTLEIQRTEQGDSAMYLCASSLQAATETQYFGPGTRLLVL.

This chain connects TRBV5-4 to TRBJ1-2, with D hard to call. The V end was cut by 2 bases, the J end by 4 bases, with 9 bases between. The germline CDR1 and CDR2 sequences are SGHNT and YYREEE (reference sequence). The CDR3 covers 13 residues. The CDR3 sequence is CASSFPGSYGYTF. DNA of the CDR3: TGTGCCAGCAGCTTTCCCGGGAGCTATGGCTACACCTTC.

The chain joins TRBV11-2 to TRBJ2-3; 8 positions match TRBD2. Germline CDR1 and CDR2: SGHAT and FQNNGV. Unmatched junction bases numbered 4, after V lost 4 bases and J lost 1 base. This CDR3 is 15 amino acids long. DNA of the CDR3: TGTGCCAGCAGCTACCGGCGGGGGGGCACAGATACGCAGTATTTT. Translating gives CASSYRRGGTDTQYF.

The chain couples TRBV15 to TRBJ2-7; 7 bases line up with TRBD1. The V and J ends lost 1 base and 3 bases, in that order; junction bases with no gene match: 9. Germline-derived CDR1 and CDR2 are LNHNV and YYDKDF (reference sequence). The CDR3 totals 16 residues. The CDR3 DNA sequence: TGTGCCACCAGCAGAGGTTGGACGACAGGGAACTACGAGCAGTACTTC. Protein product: CATSRGWTTGNYEQYF.

The CDR3 is CASSPSGAEQFF. The CDR3 DNA sequence: TGTGCCAGTAGTCCTTCCGGCGCTGAGCAGTTCTTC. V usage is TRBV19 and J usage is TRBJ2-1; the D is unclear. In germline, CDR1 is LNHDA, CDR2 SQIVND (reference sequence). The V gene lost 5 bases and the J gene lost 9 bases, with 11 bases spanning the gap. The CDR3 is 12 amino acids. Variable domain in full (rest from reference TRBV19 and TRBJ2-1): DGGITQSPKYLFRKEGQNVTLSCEQNLNHDAMYWYRQDPGQGLRLIYYSQIVNDFQKGDIAEGYSVSREKKESFPLTVTSAQKNPTAFYLCASSPSGAEQFFGPGTRLTVL.

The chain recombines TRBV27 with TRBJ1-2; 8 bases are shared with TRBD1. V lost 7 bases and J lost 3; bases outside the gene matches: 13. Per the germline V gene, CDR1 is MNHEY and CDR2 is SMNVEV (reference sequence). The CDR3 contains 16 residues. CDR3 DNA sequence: TGTGCCAGCATAACCAACATTCCGGGACAGGACTATGGCTACACCTTC. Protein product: CASITNIPGQDYGYTF.

CDR3 loop: CASSRDTSNQPQHF. The DNA of the CDR3 is TGTGCCAGCAGCCGGGACACGAGCAATCAGCCCCAGCATTTT. The rearrangement links TRBV7-2 to TRBJ1-5; D might be TRBD1 (6 bases). CDR3 length: 14 amino acids. Germline V gene lookup returns CDR1 SGHTA and CDR2 FQGNSA. Trimming removed 5 bases at V and 1 base at J, with 9 bases between.

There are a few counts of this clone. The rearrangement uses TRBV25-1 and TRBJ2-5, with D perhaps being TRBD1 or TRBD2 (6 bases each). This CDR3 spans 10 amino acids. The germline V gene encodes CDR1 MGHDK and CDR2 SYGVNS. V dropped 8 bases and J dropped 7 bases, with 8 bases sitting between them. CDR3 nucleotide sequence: TGTGCCAGCGGGGGGCTGACCCAGTACTTC. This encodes CASGGLTQYF.

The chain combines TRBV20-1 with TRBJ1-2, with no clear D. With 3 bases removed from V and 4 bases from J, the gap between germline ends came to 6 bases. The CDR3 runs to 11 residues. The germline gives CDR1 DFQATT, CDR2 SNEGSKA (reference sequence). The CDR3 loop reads CSASQSYGYTF. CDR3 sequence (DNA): TGCAGTGCTAGTCAGAGCTATGGCTACACCTTC.

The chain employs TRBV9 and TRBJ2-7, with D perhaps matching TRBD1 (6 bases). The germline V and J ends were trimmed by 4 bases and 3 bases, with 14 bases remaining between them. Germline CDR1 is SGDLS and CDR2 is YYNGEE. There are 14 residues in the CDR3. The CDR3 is CASSQADSLYEQYF. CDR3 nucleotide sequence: TGTGCCAGCAGCCAAGCGGACAGCCTCTACGAGCAGTACTTC.

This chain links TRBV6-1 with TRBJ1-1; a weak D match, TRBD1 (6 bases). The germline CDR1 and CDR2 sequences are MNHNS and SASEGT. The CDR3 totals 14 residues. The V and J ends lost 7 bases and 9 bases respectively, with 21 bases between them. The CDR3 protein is CASNPDRLLGKAFF. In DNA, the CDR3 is TGTGCCAGCAACCCGGACAGACTATTAGGAAAAGCTTTCTTT.

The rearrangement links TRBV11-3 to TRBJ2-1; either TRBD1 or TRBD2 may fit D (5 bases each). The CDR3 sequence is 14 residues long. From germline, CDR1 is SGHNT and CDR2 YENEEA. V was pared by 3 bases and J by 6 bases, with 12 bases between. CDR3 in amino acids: CASSLGLATNEQFF. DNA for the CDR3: TGTGCCAGCAGCTTGGGGCTAGCAACCAATGAGCAGTTCTTC. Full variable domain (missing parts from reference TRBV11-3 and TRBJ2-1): EAGVVQSPRYKIIEKKQPVAFWCNPISGHNTLYWYLQNLGQGPELLIRYENEEAVDDSQLPKDRFSAERLKGVDSTLKIQPAELGDSAVYLCASSLGLATNEQFFGPGTRLTVL.

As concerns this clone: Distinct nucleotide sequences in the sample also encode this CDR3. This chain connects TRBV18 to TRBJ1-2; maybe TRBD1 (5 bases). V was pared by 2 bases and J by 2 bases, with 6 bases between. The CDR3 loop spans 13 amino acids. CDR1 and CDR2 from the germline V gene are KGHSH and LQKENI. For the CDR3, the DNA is TGTGCCAGCTCACCAGGGGGAAACTATGGCTACACCTTC. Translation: CASSPGGNYGYTF.

The CDR3 region has the DNA TGTGCCAGCAGCGATACTGGGGCCAACGTCCTGACTTTC. This translates into CASSDTGANVLTF. The rearrangement joins TRBV11-3 to TRBJ2-6; D is unresolved. The length of the CDR3 is 13 residues. V was clipped by 5 bases and J by 2 bases, with 4 bases between them. Germline V CDR1 and CDR2: SGHNT, YENEEA.

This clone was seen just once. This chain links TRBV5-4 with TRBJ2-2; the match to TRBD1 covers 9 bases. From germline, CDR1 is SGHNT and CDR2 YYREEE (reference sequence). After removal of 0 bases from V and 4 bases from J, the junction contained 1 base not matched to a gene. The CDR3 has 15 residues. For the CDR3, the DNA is TGTGCCAGCAGCTTGGGGACAGGGGCCACCGGGGAGCTGTTTTTT. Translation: CASSLGTGATGELFF.

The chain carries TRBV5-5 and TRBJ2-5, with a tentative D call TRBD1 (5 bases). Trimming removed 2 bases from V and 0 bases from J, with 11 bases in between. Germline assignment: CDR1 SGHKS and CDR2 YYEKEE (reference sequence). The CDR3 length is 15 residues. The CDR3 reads CASSLVSGHQETQYF. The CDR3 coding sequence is TGTGCCAGCAGCTTAGTGTCAGGGCACCAAGAGACCCAGTACTTC.

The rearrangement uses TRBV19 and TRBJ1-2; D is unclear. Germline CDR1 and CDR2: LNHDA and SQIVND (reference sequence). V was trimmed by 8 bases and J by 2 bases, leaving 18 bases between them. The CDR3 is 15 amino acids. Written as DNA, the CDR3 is TGTGCCAGTGCACCACACAGAAACAGCAACTATGGCTACACCTTC. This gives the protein CASAPHRNSNYGYTF. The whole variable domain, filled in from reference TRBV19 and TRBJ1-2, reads DGGITQSPKYLFRKEGQNVTLSCEQNLNHDAMYWYRQDPGQGLRLIYYSQIVNDFQKGDIAEGYSVSREKKESFPLTVTSAQKNPTAFYLCASAPHRNSNYGYTFGSGTRLTVV.